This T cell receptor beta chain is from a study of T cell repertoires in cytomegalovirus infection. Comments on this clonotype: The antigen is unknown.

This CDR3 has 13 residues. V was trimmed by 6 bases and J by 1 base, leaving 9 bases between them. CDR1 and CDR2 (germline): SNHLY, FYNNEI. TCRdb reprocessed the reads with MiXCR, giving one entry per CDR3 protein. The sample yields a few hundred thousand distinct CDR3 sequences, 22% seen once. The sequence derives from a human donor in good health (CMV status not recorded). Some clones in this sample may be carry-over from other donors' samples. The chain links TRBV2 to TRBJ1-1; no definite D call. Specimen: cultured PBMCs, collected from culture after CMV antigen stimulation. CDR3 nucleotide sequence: TGTGCCAGCAGGTATGACCGGAACACTGAAGCTTTCTTT. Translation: CASRYDRNTEAFF.